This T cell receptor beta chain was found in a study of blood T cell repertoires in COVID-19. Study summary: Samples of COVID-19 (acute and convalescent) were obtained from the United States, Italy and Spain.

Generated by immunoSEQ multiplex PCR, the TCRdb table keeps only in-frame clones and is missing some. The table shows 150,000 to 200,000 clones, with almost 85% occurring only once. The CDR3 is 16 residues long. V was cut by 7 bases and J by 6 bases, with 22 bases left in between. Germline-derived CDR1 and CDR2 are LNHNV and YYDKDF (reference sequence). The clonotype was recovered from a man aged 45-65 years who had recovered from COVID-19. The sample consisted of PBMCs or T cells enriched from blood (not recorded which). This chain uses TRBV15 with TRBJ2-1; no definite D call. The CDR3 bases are TGTGCCACCAACCCAGGAAACTTATATTTCAGCAATGAGCAGTTCTTC. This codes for CATNPGNLYFSNEQFF. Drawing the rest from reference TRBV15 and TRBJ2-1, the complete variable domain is DAMVIQNPRYQVTQFGKPVTLSCSQTLNHNVMYWYQQKSSQAPKLLFHYYDKDFNNEADTPDNFQSRRPNTSFCFLDIRSPGLGDTAMYLCATNPGNLYFSNEQFFGPGTRLTVL.